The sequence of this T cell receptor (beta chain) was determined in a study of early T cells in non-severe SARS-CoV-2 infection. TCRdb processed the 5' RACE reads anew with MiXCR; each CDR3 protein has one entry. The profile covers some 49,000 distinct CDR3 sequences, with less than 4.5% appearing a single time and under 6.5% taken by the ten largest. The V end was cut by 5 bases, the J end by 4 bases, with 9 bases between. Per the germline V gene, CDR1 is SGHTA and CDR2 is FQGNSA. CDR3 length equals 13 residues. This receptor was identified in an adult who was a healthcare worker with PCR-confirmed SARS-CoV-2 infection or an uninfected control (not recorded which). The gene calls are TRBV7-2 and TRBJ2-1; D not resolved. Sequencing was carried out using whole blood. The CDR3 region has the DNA TGTGCCAGCAGCCCTGCCCCTTACAATGAGCAGTTCTTC. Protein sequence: CASSPAPYNEQFF.